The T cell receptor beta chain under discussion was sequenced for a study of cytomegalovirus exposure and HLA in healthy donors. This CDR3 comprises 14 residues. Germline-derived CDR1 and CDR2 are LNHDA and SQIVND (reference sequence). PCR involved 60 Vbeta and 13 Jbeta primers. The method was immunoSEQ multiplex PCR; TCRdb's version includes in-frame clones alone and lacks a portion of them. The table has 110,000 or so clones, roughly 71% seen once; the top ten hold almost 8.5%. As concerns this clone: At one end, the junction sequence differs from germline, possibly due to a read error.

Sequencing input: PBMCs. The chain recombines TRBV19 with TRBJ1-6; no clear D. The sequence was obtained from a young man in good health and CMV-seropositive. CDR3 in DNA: TGTGCCAGTAGTCACACTACCTACAATTCACCCCTCCACTTT. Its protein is CASSHTTYNSPLHF.